This TCR beta chain stems from a study of blood T cell repertoires in COVID-19. About the study: The cDNA or gDNA used as material had been derived from T cells, B-cell-depleted T cells, or PBMCs.

Methods used by the authors: How many nucleated cells were present was estimated from reference gene primer amplification. Clones were sequenced by immunoSEQ multiplex PCR, and TCRdb holds only the in-frame ones, with some missing. That table supplies the V and J calls and clone size; D and trimming were determined from the DNA. The table includes approximately 180,000 clones, 75% to 85% detected once. The ends were cut back, 6 bases at V and 0 bases at J, with 18 bases in the middle. CDR1 and CDR2 from the germline V gene are MGHDK and SYGVNS. The CDR3 length is 17 residues. The study drew participants aged about 18 to 95 years from about two dozen US areas. Two negative PCRs, clearance, or symptom resolution were required of recovered Cohort 3 donors.

Sequenced material: PBMCs or T cells enriched from blood (not recorded which). This chain connects TRBV25-1 to TRBJ1-3; unclear D gene. The receptor was derived from a man aged 45-60 years who had recovered from COVID-19. The CDR3 reads CASRENPTPSSGNTIYF. DNA for the CDR3: TGTGCCAGCAGAGAGAACCCAACTCCGAGCTCTGGAAACACCATATATTTT. Looking up the rest from reference TRBV25-1 and TRBJ1-3 gives the full variable domain: EADIYQTPRYLVIGTGKKITLECSQTMGHDKMYWYQQDPGMELHLIHYSYGVNSTEKGDLSSESTVSRIRTEHFPLTLESARPSHTSQYLCASRENPTPSSGNTIYFGEGSWLTVV.